Included here is one T cell receptor (beta chain) sequence, with context. The sample comes from a study of blood T cell repertoires in COVID-19. Study-wide context: Some COVID-19 samples were acute and others convalescent; all came from the United States, Italy and Spain. PBMCs, B-cell-depleted T cells, or T cells provided the cDNA or gDNA that made up the material.

Germline CDR1 and CDR2: SGHAT and FQNNGV. V lost 5 bases to trimming and J lost 5 bases, with 13 bases between them. The CDR3 runs to 13 residues. Authors' methods: Amplification with reference gene primers provided the estimates of nucleated cell counts. Sequencing was performed with immunoSEQ multiplex PCR; in TCRdb, only in-frame clones are kept and a portion is missing. The DNA gave D and trimming, while V, J and clone size come from that table. The table shows approximately 65,000 clones, with around 85% occurring only once. The rearrangement uses TRBV11-2 and TRBJ2-7; no clear D gene. The sequenced sample was peripheral blood. The clonotype was recovered from a man aged 60 to 69 with acute or convalescent COVID-19. The CDR3 bases are TGTGCCAGCAGCCACCCTCAGAACCACGAGCAGTACTTC. Its protein product is CASSHPQNHEQYF.